The 6 T cell receptor beta chains given below trace back to one sample, sequenced in a study of regulatory T cells in long-lasting Graves disease. Building of the TCR beta libraries involved iRepertoire HTBI primers and Arm-PCR of CDR3 regions. Using its own MiXCR run on the multiplex PCR reads, TCRdb lists one record per CDR3 protein. The sample lists 400,000 to 450,000 distinct CDR3 sequences, 16% occurring once. Time point noted: newly diagnosed GD, antithyroid drugs for less than 3 months. The TCR library was made from RNA extracted from PBMCs. The same sample was also studied in work on T cells in Graves' hyperthyroidism and ophthalmopathy.

The sample in question was peripheral blood mononuclear cells (PBMCs), obtained at new diagnosis, from a patient treated with antithyroid drugs. The receptor source for this set is a woman under 40 with Graves disease.

This clonotype was recorded many times. The chain uses TRBV5-1 and TRBJ2-1; 8 bases align to TRBD1. V was clipped by 3 bases and J by 8 bases; unmatched bases: 7. CDR3 size: 14 residues. CDR1 and CDR2 from the germline V gene are SGHRS and YFSETQ. CDR3 in amino acids: CASSSGQGSHEQFF. As DNA, the CDR3 is TGCGCCAGCAGCTCCGGACAGGGTTCCCATGAGCAGTTCTTC. The full variable domain, its missing parts supplied by reference TRBV5-1 and TRBJ2-1, is KAGVTQTPRYLIKTRGQQVTLSCSPISGHRSVSWYQQTPGQGLQFLFEYFSETQRNKGNFPGRFSGRQFSNSRSEMNVSTLELGDSALYLCASSSGQGSHEQFFGPGTRLTVL.

This clonotype has only a few counts. The chain has TRBV18 and TRBJ2-5, with D tentatively TRBD2 (5 bases). Germline CDR1 is KGHSH and CDR2 is LQKENI. Trimming left V 3 bases short and J 3 bases short, with 11 bases between. This CDR3 has 14 residues. The CDR3 region is CASSPLAPEETQYF. The DNA for the CDR3 is TGTGCCAGCTCACCCCTAGCACCCGAAGAGACCCAGTACTTC.

The chain is built from TRBV28 and TRBJ2-2; a weak D match, TRBD2 (7 bases). The CDR3 loop spans 15 amino acids. The ends were cut back, 10 bases at V and 6 bases at J, with 21 bases in the middle. Germline V gives CDR1 MDHEN, CDR2 SYDVKM. The CDR3 spells CAILGGGAGSGELFF. The CDR3, as DNA: TGTGCCATCTTGGGGGGGGGCGCGGGGTCCGGGGAGCTGTTTTTT.

This clonotype was observed many times. The V call is TRBV3-1, the J call TRBJ2-1, with D possibly being TRBD2 (6 bases). The CDR3 consists of 15 residues. From germline, CDR1 is LGHDT and CDR2 YNNKEL (reference sequence). V was pared by 4 bases and J by 4 bases, with 14 bases between. The CDR3 sequence is CASSRGTGEYNEQFF. Here the CDR3 DNA reads TGTGCCAGCAGCCGGGGGACGGGAGAGTACAATGAGCAGTTCTTC.

This clonotype was recorded a few times. A much more abundant neighbour one base away suggests this may be a read error. V gene TRBV6-2 or TRBV6-3 combines with J gene TRBJ2-1; 8 bases are a match to TRBD1. This CDR3 has 17 amino acids. Trimming cost V 2 bases and J 6 bases; bases outside gene matches: 12. Germline lookup yields CDR1 MNHEY and CDR2 SVGEGT. The CDR3 DNA reads as TGTGCCAGCAGTTACCAAGGGGACAGGCAAACAGGCAATGAGCAGTTCTTC. Translating it yields CASSYQGDRQTGNEQFF.

This clonotype occurred a few times. The chain couples TRBV19 to TRBJ2-7; no firm D call. CDR1 and CDR2 (germline): LNHDA, SQIVND (reference sequence). The CDR3 contains 11 residues. CDR3 bases: TGTGGAGGCCAAATTTCGTACGAGCAGTACTTC. Amino acid sequence: CGGQISYEQYF.